This T cell receptor (beta chain) was found in a study of cytomegalovirus exposure and HLA in healthy donors. Study context: Later analysis reported that the roughly 110 validation repertoires shared the platform of the roughly 710 first-cohort repertoires. Study outcomes and limitations: CMV antigen specificity was confirmed in vitro for three CMV-associated chains.

To note about this clone: The target antigen is unknown.

The donors were part of the validation cohort of 100 to 150 subjects. That cohort was separate from the first cohort, which comprised 670 or so subjects. The assay was immunoSEQ multiplex PCR, and TCRdb's table has in-frame clones only and misses some. There are tens of thousands of clones in the sample; roughly 85% occur only once, and 20% to 25% lies in the top ten. What was sequenced was PBMCs. This clonotype was obtained from a man aged 18 to 30 in good health and CMV-seropositive.

The CDR3 DNA reads TGCAGCGTTCTTCAGGGGGACTACGAGCAGTACTTC. The encoded protein is CSVLQGDYEQYF. The rearrangement uses TRBV29-1 and TRBJ2-7; 7 bases fit TRBD1. Trimming cost V 5 bases and J 3 bases; bases outside gene matches: 4. CDR3 size: 12 residues. Looked up from germline, CDR1 is SQVTM and CDR2 is ANQGSEA.